This T cell receptor (beta chain) was identified during a study of breast tumors, draining lymph nodes, adjacent tissues. The ends lost 2 bases at V and 3 bases at J; junction bases unmatched: 5. CDR1 and CDR2 from the germline V gene are KGHSH and LQKENI. The CDR3 covers 15 residues. TCRdb passed the multiplex PCR reads through MiXCR, listing each CDR3 protein once. The table includes approximately 150,000 distinct CDR3 sequences, around a third detected once. This clonotype appeared many times. Its antigen is undetermined. Study-level results: Data only fit, rather than demonstrated, lymph node origin of most tumor T cells.

Breast cancer patients provided tissue from their axillary draining lymph nodes. The clonotype was recovered from a female donor with breast cancer. Some clones in this sample may be carry-over from other donors' samples. The chain couples TRBV18 to TRBJ1-2; 8 bases are shared with TRBD1. Sequencing was done on a sample of axillary lymph node tissue. The CDR3 DNA follows: TGTGCCAGCTCACCATCGCAGGGGGCTTACTATGGCTACACCTTC. It is translated as CASSPSQGAYYGYTF.